This passage covers 4 T cell receptor beta chains from one sample sequenced in a study of T cells in Graves' hyperthyroidism and ophthalmopathy. Amplification targeted TCR beta CDR3 regions from RNA transcripts. First-round RT-PCR with HTBI primers amplified the TCR CDR3 region. A single record per CDR3 protein comes from TCRdb applying MiXCR to the multiplex PCR reads. The repertoire holds around 490,000 distinct CDR3 sequences, with nearly 20% as singletons. The sample was blood. Receptors originate from a man between 40 and 49 years old with Graves' ophthalmopathy.

For this clonotype: This may be a read error: a much more frequent sequence differs by one nucleotide. The rearrangement uses TRBV3-1 and TRBJ2-7; the D gene is possibly TRBD2 (5 bases). CDR3 length: 16 amino acids. Looked up from germline, CDR1 is LGHDT and CDR2 is YNNKEL (reference sequence). V was cut by 4 bases and J by 5 bases, with 21 bases left in between. The CDR3 sequence: CASSREFTRLWDEQYF. For the CDR3, the DNA is TGTGCCAGCAGCCGAGAATTCACTAGGCTTTGGGACGAGCAGTACTTC.

This clonotype was detected a few times. The genes are TRBV28 and TRBJ2-2, with D perhaps TRBD1 (6 bases). The CDR3 runs 16 residues. V gave up 0 bases and J gave up 3 bases, with 11 bases separating them. CDR1 and CDR2 from the germline V gene are MDHEN and SYDVKM. The CDR3 spells CASSLWTGRDTGELFF. The CDR3 DNA reads TGTGCCAGCAGTTTATGGACAGGTCGGGACACCGGGGAGCTGTTTTTT. The full variable domain, with the rest looked up from reference TRBV28 and TRBJ2-2, is DVKVTQSSRYLVKRTGEKVFLECVQDMDHENMFWYRQDPGLGLRLIYFSYDVKMKEKGDIPEGYSVSREKKERFSLILESASTNQTSMYLCASSLWTGRDTGELFFGEGSRLTVL.

This clonotype appeared many times. This rearrangement joins TRBV12-3 or TRBV12-4 to TRBJ2-5; 13 positions agree with TRBD2. V dropped 6 bases and J dropped 5; count of bases not matched to a gene: 9. This CDR3 region has 16 residues. The DNA for the CDR3 is TGTGCCAGCAGCCGCACTAGCGGGAGGGTAGGGGAGACCCAGTACTTC. It codes for CASSRTSGRVGETQYF.

The chain joins TRBV6-2 or TRBV6-3 to TRBJ2-7; 7 nucleotides align to TRBD1. The CDR3 is 15 amino acids. V trimming: 6 bases; J trimming: 5 bases; junction bases outside the gene matches: 13. The germline CDR1 and CDR2 sequences are MNHEY and SVGEGT. The CDR3: CASSPTSTGLNEQYF. In DNA, the CDR3 is TGTGCCAGCAGCCCTACCTCGACAGGGTTGAACGAGCAGTACTTC.